This T cell receptor (beta chain) is drawn from a study of T cell responses to AZD1222 COVID-19 vaccine. Trimming took off 5 bases at V and 1 base at J, with 12 bases between the two ends. The CDR3 has 15 residues. Looked up from germline, CDR1 is LGHDT and CDR2 is YNNKEL (reference sequence). Method: immunoSEQ multiplex PCR; TCRdb's copy keeps in-frame clones and lacks some. Among 85,000 to 90,000 clones listed, about 89% were seen once. With regard to this clone: Its antigen is unknown.

Second-dose intervals near 4 or 12 weeks were combined. Study-wide findings and caveats: Just six AZD1222 recipients tested seropositive at baseline.

The sample in question was peripheral blood, obtained 28 days after the second AZD1222 dose. V usage is TRBV3-1 (or the pseudogene TRBV3-2) and J usage is TRBJ1-3; D may be TRBD1 (5 bases). The sequence was collected from an adult who received the AZD1222 COVID-19 vaccine. The CDR3 loop reads CASSFNRGSGNTIYF. Here the CDR3 DNA reads TGTGCCAGCAGCTTCAATCGGGGGTCTGGAAACACCATATATTTT.